This T cell receptor beta chain was identified during a study of blood T cell repertoires in COVID-19. Study at large: Collection of acute and convalescent COVID-19 samples took place in the United States, Italy and Spain. T cells, B-cell-depleted T cells, or PBMCs provided the cDNA or gDNA that served as material.

Germline V gene data show CDR1 as MGHRA and CDR2 as YSYEKL. The CDR3 consists of 16 residues. Trimming took 0 bases from V and 2 from J; bases not matched to a gene: 2. Original methodology: The assay estimated nucleated cells by amplifying reference gene primers. Some clones are missing from TCRdb's copy, which holds only in-frame ones; the method was immunoSEQ multiplex PCR. The DNA gave D and trimming, while V, J and clone size come from that table. The table shows about 50,000 clones, with roughly four fifths occurring only once. Sequencing used peripheral blood. The genes are TRBV4-1 and TRBJ2-7, with TRBD2 matching over 12 bases. The source is a woman aged 55-69 years with acute or convalescent COVID-19. The CDR3 sequence is CASSQDRLAGAYEQYF. CDR3 coding DNA: TGCGCCAGCAGCCAAGATAGACTAGCGGGAGCCTACGAGCAGTACTTC.